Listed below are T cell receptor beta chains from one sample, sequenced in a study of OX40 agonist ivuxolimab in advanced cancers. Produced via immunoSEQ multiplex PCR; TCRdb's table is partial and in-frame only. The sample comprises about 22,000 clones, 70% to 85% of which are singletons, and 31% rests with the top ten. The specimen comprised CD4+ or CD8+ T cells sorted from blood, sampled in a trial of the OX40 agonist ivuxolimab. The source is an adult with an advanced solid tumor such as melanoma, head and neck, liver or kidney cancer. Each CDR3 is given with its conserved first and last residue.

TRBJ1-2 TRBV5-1 CASSLLRGQGVWYGYTF
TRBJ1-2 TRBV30 CAWSDLGGYTF
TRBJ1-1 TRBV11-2 CASSPSPGIKFEAFF
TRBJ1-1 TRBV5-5 CASSPLTAMNTEAFF
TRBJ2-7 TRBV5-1 CASSLGGLFSYEQYF
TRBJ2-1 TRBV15 CATSRDRGGPQFF
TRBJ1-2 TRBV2 CASSLDGYGYTF
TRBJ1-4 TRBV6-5 CASSYGGGDEKLFF
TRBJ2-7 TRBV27 CASSLSLAENSYEQYF
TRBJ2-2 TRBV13 CASGAGTNTGELFF
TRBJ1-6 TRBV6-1 CASSTGRDSPLHF
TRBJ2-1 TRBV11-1 CASSLGGSNYNEQFF
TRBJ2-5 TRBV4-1 CASSQGGREWETQYF
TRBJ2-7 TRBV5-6 CASSLDSGEQYF
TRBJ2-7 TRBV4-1 CASSQDEGTYEQYF
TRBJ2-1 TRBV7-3 CASSLTVGVAAEQFF
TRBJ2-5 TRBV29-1 CSVETSGRAAYQETQYF
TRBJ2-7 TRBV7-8 CASSLDHGYEQYF
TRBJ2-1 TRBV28 CASGTSGYNEQFF
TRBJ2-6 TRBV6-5 CASRLSKTGANVLTF
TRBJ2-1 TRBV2 CASPGTITDEQFF
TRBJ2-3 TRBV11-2 CASSASRTGGTDTQYF
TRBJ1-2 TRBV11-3 CASSLEPGYGYTF
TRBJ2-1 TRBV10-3 CAISESDKQFF
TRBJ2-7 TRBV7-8 CASSPYSGRVPYEQYF
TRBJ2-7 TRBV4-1 CASSPNDGGYEQYF